The 24 T cell receptor beta chains reported below all come from one sample, sequenced in a study of blood T cells in healthy people across ages. Through a sample-barcoded 5' primer and a J-beta primer mix, a second PCR was run for roughly 7 to 11 cycles. From the 5' RACE reads, TCRdb called clonotypes with MiXCR, one entry per CDR3 protein. In the table there are under 1,000,000 distinct CDR3 sequences, around half of which are singletons. Sequencing was carried out using blood. The receptors were sampled from a man at least 80 years old in good health.

CDR3 coding DNA: TGTGCCAGCAGACCTCTCCCTCATAACACTGAAGCTTTCTTT. This encodes CASRPLPHNTEAFF. The V and J genes are TRBV12-3 or TRBV12-4 and TRBJ1-1; no clear D. This CDR3 has 14 amino acids. Deletions cut 6 bases from V and 2 bases from J, with 13 bases between.

This clonotype occurred many times. V is TRBV5-1 and J is TRBJ1-2, with D maybe TRBD1 (6 bases). Germline V gives CDR1 SGHRS, CDR2 YFSETQ. CDR3 length: 13 amino acids. The V end was cut by 2 bases, the J end by 5 bases, with 10 bases between. This CDR3 reads CASSFTGNYGYTF. The CDR3 coding sequence is TGCGCCAGCAGCTTTACAGGGAATTATGGCTACACCTTC.

This clonotype occurred many times. This chain links TRBV7-9 with TRBJ2-5; no reliable D call. The CDR3 runs to 14 residues. Trimming shortened V by 7 bases and J by 11 bases, and 23 bases separated the two germline ends. CDR1 SEHNR and CDR2 FQNEAQ come from the germline V gene (reference sequence). The CDR3 protein is CASNVFGSYNEQYF. The CDR3 DNA is TGTGCCAGCAATGTTTTCGGGTCCTACAATGAGCAGTACTTC.

The sample holds a few counts of this clonotype. This may stem from a read error, because a much larger clone lies one nucleotide away. This chain connects TRBV5-1 to TRBJ2-7; 7 positions agree with TRBD1. The CDR3 is made up of 15 amino acids. V was clipped by 3 bases and J by 7 bases; unmatched bases: 13. Germline CDR1 is SGHRS and CDR2 is YFSETQ. CDR3 bases: TGCGCCAGCAGCTGGCAACAGGGGCCGTCAGCAGAGCAGTACTTC. Amino acid sequence: CASSWQQGPSAEQYF.

The genes are TRBV27 and TRBJ1-5; no definite D call. Germline V gene lookup returns CDR1 MNHEY and CDR2 SMNVEV (reference sequence). The CDR3 has 15 amino acids. V was clipped by 5 bases and J by 0 bases, with 11 bases between them. The CDR3 region is CASSASRASNQPQHF. In nucleotides, the CDR3 is TGTGCCAGCAGTGCATCAAGGGCTAGCAATCAGCCCCAGCATTTT.

Here the CDR3 reads CASSLYLDEQFF. CDR3 in DNA: TGTGCCAGCAGTTTATATTTGGATGAGCAGTTCTTC. J is TRBJ2-1 and V is TRBV28; D call uncertain. Trimming removed 1 base at V and 8 bases at J, with 6 bases between. Per the germline V gene, CDR1 is MDHEN and CDR2 is SYDVKM. This CDR3 has 12 residues.

In its sample, this clonotype was seen once. The chain is built from TRBV5-1 and TRBJ2-1, with unresolved D. Germline-derived CDR1 and CDR2 are SGHRS and YFSETQ. Trimming shortened V by 1 base and J by 6 bases, and 11 bases separated the two germline ends. The CDR3 extends over 14 amino acids. The CDR3 sequence is CASSLIPLGNEQFF. CDR3 coding DNA: TGCGCCAGCAGCTTGATTCCCCTAGGCAATGAGCAGTTCTTC.

As for this clonotype: A read error may explain this, as a much larger clone is one base away. The chain carries TRBV5-1 and TRBJ2-5; TRBD2 matches at 13 bases. The length of the CDR3 is 17 residues. The V segment lost 4 bases and the J segment 11 bases; nucleotides outside the gene matches: 17. Germline values: CDR1 SGHRS, CDR2 YFSETQ. This chain's CDR3 is CASSPPWTSGRGNEQYF. The CDR3 DNA sequence: TGCGCCAGCAGCCCTCCCTGGACTAGCGGGAGAGGCAATGAGCAGTACTTC.

The chain combines TRBV7-2 with TRBJ1-1, with unresolved D. V was clipped by 0 bases and J by 1 base, with 15 bases between them. The V gene's germline CDR1 is SGHTA and CDR2 FQGNSA. The CDR3 covers 17 residues. CDR3 bases: TGTGCCAGCAGCTTAGCCGGTGGAACCCTGGGGAACACTGAAGCTTTCTTT. Protein product: CASSLAGGTLGNTEAFF.

Many counts were recorded for this clonotype. The chain joins TRBV6-2 or TRBV6-3 to TRBJ2-3; no clear D gene. Trimming left V 5 bases short and J 5 bases short, with 11 bases between. The V gene's germline CDR1 is MNHEY and CDR2 SVGEGT. The CDR3 sequence is 13 residues long. DNA for the CDR3: TGTGCCAGCAGTACAAGAATGGGAGATACGCAGTATTTT. Encoded protein: CASSTRMGDTQYF.

The chain joins TRBV7-9 to TRBJ1-2; unclear D gene. Germline V lookup: CDR1 SEHNR, CDR2 FQNEAQ (reference sequence). This CDR3 contains 16 residues. The germline V and J ends were trimmed by 1 base and 5 bases, with 17 bases remaining between them. This CDR3 reads CASSLVGHYGDYGYTF. CDR3 bases: TGTGCCAGCAGCTTAGTAGGGCACTACGGAGATTATGGCTACACCTTC. Full variable domain (remainder filled in from reference TRBV7-9 and TRBJ1-2): DTGVSQNPRHKITKRGQNVTFRCDPISEHNRLYWYRQTLGQGPEFLTYFQNEAQLEKSRLLSDRFSAERPKGSFSTLEIQRTEQGDSAMYLCASSLVGHYGDYGYTFGSGTRLTVV.

This clonotype came up a few times. The chain uses TRBV28 and TRBJ2-4; D uncertain. The CDR3 extends over 15 amino acids. V lost 2 bases and J lost 0, with 8 bases in between. CDR1 MDHEN and CDR2 SYDVKM come from the germline V gene. The CDR3 DNA follows: TGTGCCAGCAGTTTACCCATTCAAGCCAAAAACATTCAGTACTTC. This translates into CASSLPIQAKNIQYF. The full variable domain, its missing parts supplied by reference TRBV28 and TRBJ2-4, is DVKVTQSSRYLVKRTGEKVFLECVQDMDHENMFWYRQDPGLGLRLIYFSYDVKMKEKGDIPEGYSVSREKKERFSLILESASTNQTSMYLCASSLPIQAKNIQYFGAGTRLSVL.

V is TRBV6-2 or TRBV6-3 and J is TRBJ2-5, with D maybe TRBD2 (5 bases). Trimming removed 5 bases from V and 0 bases from J, with 13 bases in between. The germline V gene has CDR1 MNHEY and CDR2 SVGEGT. The CDR3 extends over 15 amino acids. In DNA, the CDR3 is TGTGCCAGCAGTCGTTTTGGAGGAGACCAAGAGACCCAGTACTTC. The encoded protein is CASSRFGGDQETQYF.

This chain joins TRBV5-6 and TRBJ2-7; possibly TRBD1 for D (5 bases). This CDR3 is built from 15 residues. Trimming stripped 1 base from V and 1 base from J, with 12 bases between. Germline V gene lookup returns CDR1 SGHDT and CDR2 YYEEEE. The CDR3 sequence is CASSLNPGRSYEQYF. The CDR3 DNA follows: TGTGCCAGCAGCTTGAACCCAGGGCGTTCCTACGAGCAGTACTTC.

The CDR3 DNA reads as TGTGCCAGCAGCTTCGATAGCGAGAGGAGCACAGATACGCAGTATTTT. This translates into CASSFDSERSTDTQYF. The chain employs TRBV7-2 and TRBJ2-3, with D possibly TRBD2 on 5 matching bases. Germline CDR1 reads SGHTA; CDR2 reads FQGNSA. The CDR3 length is 16 residues. Trimming took 3 bases from V and 0 from J, leaving 13 bases between them.

The DNA for the CDR3 is TGTGCCAGCAGTGAATTTGGAAGGACTGGGACCCAGTACTTC. This encodes CASSEFGRTGTQYF. The V call is TRBV25-1, the J call TRBJ2-7; TRBD2 might be the D (5 bases). The better agreement between TRBJ2-5 and the DNA end casts doubt on the J call. The CDR3 is made up of 14 amino acids. The germline gives CDR1 MGHDK, CDR2 SYGVNS.

This clonotype was observed a single time. The chain has TRBV20-1 and TRBJ1-1; D is undetermined. Germline V gene sequence: CDR1 DFQATT, CDR2 SNEGSKA (reference sequence). The V end was cut by 4 bases, the J end by 6 bases, with 15 bases between. This CDR3 is built from 13 residues. The CDR3 loop reads CSANSRQYAEAFF. The CDR3 bases are TGCAGTGCTAACTCACGGCAATACGCTGAAGCTTTCTTT.

The J gene is TRBJ1-5, the V gene TRBV20-1; D remains ambiguous. The CDR3 is made up of 17 amino acids. In germline, CDR1 is DFQATT, CDR2 SNEGSKA (reference sequence). Trimming pared 7 bases from V and 0 bases from J, leaving 22 bases between. CDR3 sequence (DNA): TGCAGTGAGAAGGGTATCTCCCTCACACTTAGCAATCAGCCCCAGCATTTT. Translation gives CSEKGISLTLSNQPQHF.

This clonotype was seen a handful of times. This chain uses TRBV2 with TRBJ1-5; maybe TRBD1 (6 bases). Germline V gene sequence: CDR1 SNHLY, CDR2 FYNNEI. The CDR3 runs 14 residues. V gave up 7 bases and J gave up 2 bases, with 12 bases separating them. The chain's CDR3 is CASTRDTGNQPQHF. CDR3 nucleotides: TGTGCCAGCACCAGGGACACCGGCAATCAGCCCCAGCATTTT.

This clonotype was observed many times. A much larger clone differs by one base, so this may be a read error. The chain is built from TRBV12-3 or TRBV12-4 and TRBJ2-3, with a possible D match to TRBD2 (7 bases). Trimming stripped 5 bases from V and 5 bases from J, with 14 bases between. The CDR3 runs 14 residues. CDR3: CASSVGGAGDTQYF. The CDR3 DNA reads as TGTGCCAGCAGTGTTGGGGGGGCCGGAGATACGCAGTATTTT.

This rearrangement joins TRBV9 to TRBJ2-4; TRBD2 agrees at 16 bases. The end of the DNA aligns better with TRBJ2-7, so the J call may be wrong. Germline lookup yields CDR1 SGDLS and CDR2 YYNGEE. The CDR3 consists of 17 residues. The CDR3 protein is CASSTGLAGGPVNEQYF. CDR3 nucleotides: TGTGCCAGCAGCACGGGACTAGCGGGAGGGCCGGTGAACGAGCAGTACTTC.

The V call is TRBV10-3, the J call TRBJ2-7, with 11 bases lining up with TRBD2. The CDR3 consists of 15 residues. Germline V lookup: CDR1 ENHRY, CDR2 SYGVKD. The J segment lost 5 bases and the V segment lost 3 bases, leaving 6 bases of the junction unmatched. The CDR3, as DNA: TGTGCCATCAGTGATCCTAGCGGGAGGTACGACGAGCAGTACTTC. Protein sequence: CAISDPSGRYDEQYF.

This chain joins TRBV11-2 and TRBJ1-6; possibly TRBD1 for D (5 bases). Trimming shortened V by 7 bases and J by 3 bases, and 7 bases separated the two germline ends. The CDR3 totals 13 residues. CDR1 SGHAT and CDR2 FQNNGV come from the germline V gene. This chain's CDR3 is CASTDSYNSPLHF. The CDR3 DNA follows: TGTGCCAGCACCGACAGCTATAATTCACCCCTCCACTTT.

This clonotype was counted only a few times. CDR3 in amino acids: CASRDGPGETQYF. The CDR3 DNA follows: TGTGCCAGCAGGGATGGCCCTGGGGAGACCCAGTACTTC. The chain carries TRBV6-5 and TRBJ2-5; D remains ambiguous. Germline CDR1 MNHEY, CDR2 SVGAGI. The V end lost 6 bases, the J end lost 5 bases, and 13 bases lay between the germline ends. CDR3 size: 13 residues.